The 5 T cell receptor beta chains reported below all come from one sample, sequenced in a study of lymphopenia after photon versus proton radiotherapy. Using immunoSEQ multiplex PCR, the repertoire was profiled, and TCRdb retains in-frame clones only, with some absent. The sample contains about 22,000 clones, around 89% of which appear only once. The sequences come from peripheral blood, collected from a patient treated with proton-based radiotherapy. All receptors derive from a man older than 75 with esophageal cancer.

The chain combines TRBV5-1 with TRBJ2-2, with D possibly being TRBD1 (6 bases). The CDR3 is 16 amino acids. V gave up 4 bases and J gave up 0 bases, with 13 bases separating them. Germline loops: CDR1 SGHRS, CDR2 YFSETQ. CDR3 loop: CASSPRTASNTGELFF. In DNA form, the CDR3 reads TGCGCCAGCAGCCCCCGGACAGCGTCGAACACCGGGGAGCTGTTTTTT.

The V call is TRBV7-2, the J call TRBJ2-5; 8 bases map to TRBD1. The CDR3 loop spans 14 amino acids. V lost 3 bases to trimming and J lost 4 bases; unmatched junction nucleotides: 4. CDR1 is SGHTA, CDR2 FQGNSA, per germline. DNA of the CDR3: TGTGCCAGCAGCTTTACAGGGGGGTCAGAGACCCAGTACTTC. This codes for CASSFTGGSETQYF.

The gene calls are TRBV30 and TRBJ2-3, with 7 bases aligning to TRBD1. The germline CDR1 and CDR2 sequences are GTSNPN and SVGIG (reference sequence). The CDR3 has 15 amino acids. V was pared by 2 bases and J by 2 bases, with 7 bases of the junction left unmatched. CDR3 sequence: CAWSPRGSITDTQYF. The CDR3 DNA reads TGTGCCTGGAGTCCCAGGGGGAGCATCACAGATACGCAGTATTTT. Using reference TRBV30 and TRBJ2-3 for the parts outside the CDR3, the full variable domain is SQTIHQWPATLVQPVGSPLSLECTVEGTSNPNLYWYRQAAGRGLQLLFYSVGIGQISSEVPQNLSASRPQDRQFILSSKKLLLSDSGFYLCAWSPRGSITDTQYFGPGTRLTVL.

This clone came up once. The chain employs TRBV7-2 and TRBJ2-3; the D is unclear. The CDR3 spans 11 residues. Germline V gives CDR1 SGHTA, CDR2 FQGNSA. V dropped 5 bases and J dropped 10 bases, with 10 bases sitting between them. The CDR3 DNA reads TGTGCCAGCAGCCTCCAGGCGGCGCAGTATTTT. Amino acids: CASSLQAAQYF.

This clone appeared once. This sequence joins TRBV15 and TRBJ1-3, with D perhaps matching TRBD1 (6 bases). Between the trimmed V and J ends, which lost 5 bases and 5 bases, there was a span of 10 bases. The germline V gene encodes CDR1 LNHNV and CDR2 YYDKDF (reference sequence). The CDR3 totals 13 residues. The CDR3 reads CATSPGGRNTIYF. The CDR3 nucleotides are TGTGCCACCAGCCCGGGGGGCAGAAACACCATATATTTT.